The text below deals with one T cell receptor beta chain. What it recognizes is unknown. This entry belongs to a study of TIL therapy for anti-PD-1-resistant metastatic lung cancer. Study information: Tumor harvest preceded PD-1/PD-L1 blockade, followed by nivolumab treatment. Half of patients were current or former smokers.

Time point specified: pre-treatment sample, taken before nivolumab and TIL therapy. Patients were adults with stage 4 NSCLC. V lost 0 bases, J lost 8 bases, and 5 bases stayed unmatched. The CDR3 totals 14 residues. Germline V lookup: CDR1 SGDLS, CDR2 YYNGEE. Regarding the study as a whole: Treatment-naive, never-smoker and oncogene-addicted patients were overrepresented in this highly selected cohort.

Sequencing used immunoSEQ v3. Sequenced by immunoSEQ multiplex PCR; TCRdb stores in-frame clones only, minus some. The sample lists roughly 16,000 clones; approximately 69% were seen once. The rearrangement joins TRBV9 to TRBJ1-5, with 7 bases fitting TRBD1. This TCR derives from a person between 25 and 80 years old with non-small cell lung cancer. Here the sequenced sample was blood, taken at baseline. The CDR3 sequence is CASSVGAGGEPQHF. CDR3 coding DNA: TGTGCCAGCAGCGTAGGGGCAGGGGGGGAGCCCCAGCATTTT.